In its sample, the clone carrying this T cell receptor beta chain was seen a few times. Its specificity is not known. The CDR3 runs to 13 residues. The trim removed 5 bases at V and 8 bases at J, leaving 10 bases unmatched. Germline-derived CDR1 and CDR2 are DFQATT and SNEGSKA (reference sequence). This sample was included in a study of early T cells in non-severe SARS-CoV-2 infection. Study overall: The input, bulk RNA from unsorted whole blood, was sequenced, and chains were unpaired. Study-level results: Reliance on VDJdb matching favored anti-spike CD8 responses; private and CD4 specificities were missed.

Individual cDNA molecules received unique molecular identifiers. Each CDR3 protein is one row after TCRdb ran MiXCR on the 5' RACE reads. The sample yields about 61,000 distinct CDR3 sequences, roughly 10% seen once. The chain joins TRBV20-1 to TRBJ1-1; 8 bases are a match to TRBD1. The sequenced sample consisted of whole blood. The sequence derives from an adult who was a healthcare worker with PCR-confirmed SARS-CoV-2 infection or an uninfected control (not recorded which). Here the CDR3 reads CSAASDRAIEAFF. CDR3 nucleotides: TGCAGTGCTGCCTCGGACAGGGCGATCGAAGCTTTCTTT.